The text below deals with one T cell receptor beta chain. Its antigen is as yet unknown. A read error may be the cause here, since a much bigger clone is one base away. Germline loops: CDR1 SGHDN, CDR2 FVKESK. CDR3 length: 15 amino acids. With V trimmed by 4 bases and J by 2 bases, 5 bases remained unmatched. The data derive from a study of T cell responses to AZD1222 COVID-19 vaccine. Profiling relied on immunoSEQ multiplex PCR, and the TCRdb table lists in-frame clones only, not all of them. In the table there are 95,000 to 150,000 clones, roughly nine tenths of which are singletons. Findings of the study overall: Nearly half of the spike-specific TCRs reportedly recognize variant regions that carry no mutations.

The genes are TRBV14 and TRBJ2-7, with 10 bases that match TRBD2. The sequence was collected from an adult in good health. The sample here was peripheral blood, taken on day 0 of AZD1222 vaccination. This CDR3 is CASSPGLANTYEQYF. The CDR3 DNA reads TGTGCCAGCAGCCCGGGACTAGCGAATACCTACGAGCAGTACTTC.